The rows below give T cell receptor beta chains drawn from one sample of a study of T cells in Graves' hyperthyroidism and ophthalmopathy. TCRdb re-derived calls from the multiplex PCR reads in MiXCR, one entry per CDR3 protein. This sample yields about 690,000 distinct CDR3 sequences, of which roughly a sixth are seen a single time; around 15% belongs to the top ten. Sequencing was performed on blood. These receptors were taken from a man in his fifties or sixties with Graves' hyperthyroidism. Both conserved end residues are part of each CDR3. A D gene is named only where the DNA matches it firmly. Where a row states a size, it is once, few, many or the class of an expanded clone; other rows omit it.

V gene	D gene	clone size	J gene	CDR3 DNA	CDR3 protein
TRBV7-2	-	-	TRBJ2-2	TGTGCCAGCAGCCCGCGCACCGGGGTAAACACCGGGGAGCTGTTTTTT	CASSPRTGVNTGELFF
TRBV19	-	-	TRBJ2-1	TGTGCCAGTAGTATAATTATAGGGGGGTCCTACAATGAGCAGTTCTTC	CASSIIIGGSYNEQFF
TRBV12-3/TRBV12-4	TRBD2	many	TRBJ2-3	TGTGCCAGCAGTCCCAGCGGGGGGAGGCGGACCGGGCCCCCAGATACGCAGTATTTT	CASSPSGGRRTGPPDTQYF
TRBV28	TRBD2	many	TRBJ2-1	TGTGCCACCGAAGGGAGGGCTGGAAATGAGCAGTTCTTC	CATEGRAGNEQFF
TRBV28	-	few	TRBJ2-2	TGTGCCAGCAGAGCCGGTATTGGGGAGCTGTTTTTT	CASRAGIGELFF
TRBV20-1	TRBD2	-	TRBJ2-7	TGCAGTGCAACCGGGACTAGCAATCAGCAGTACTTC	CSATGTSNQQYF
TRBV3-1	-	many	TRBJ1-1	TGTGCCAGTAGTCAGGGTGGTGTGGGCACTGAAGCTTTCTTT	CASSQGGVGTEAFF
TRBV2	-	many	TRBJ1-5	TGTGCCAGCACTGGTGGGGGGAGTAGCAATCAGCCCCAGCATTTT	CASTGGGSSNQPQHF
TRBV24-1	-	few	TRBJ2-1	TGTGCCACCAGTGATTCCCCGGGACACGACCAGTTCTTC	CATSDSPGHDQFF
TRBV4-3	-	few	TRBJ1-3	TGCGCCAGCAGTAACCCGGGCGGGGCACCCTCTGGAAACACCATATATTTT	CASSNPGGAPSGNTIYF
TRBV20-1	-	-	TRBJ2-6	TGCAGTGCTACTTCCAGGGTTAGCTCTGGGGCCAACGTCCTGACTTTC	CSATSRVSSGANVLTF
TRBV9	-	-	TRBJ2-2	TGTGCCAGCAGCCCCGTACCGGGACCCCACACCGGGGAGCTGTTTTTT	CASSPVPGPHTGELFF
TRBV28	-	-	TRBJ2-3	TGTGCCTTTGTGGGGGGGCGCACAGATACGCAGTATTTT	CAFVGGRTDTQYF
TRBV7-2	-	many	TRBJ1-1	TGTGCCAGCAGCCAAAACAGGGTTTCGATGACTGAAGCTTTCTTT	CASSQNRVSMTEAFF
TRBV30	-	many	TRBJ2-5	TGTGCCTGGAGTCCCCCAGGGCAAGAGACCCAGTACTTC	CAWSPPGQETQYF
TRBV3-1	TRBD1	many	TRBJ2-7	TGTGCCAGCAGAGGGACAGGGGGGACCTACGAGCAGTACTTC	CASRGTGGTYEQYF
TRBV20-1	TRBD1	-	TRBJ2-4	TGCAGTGCCCTCAGGGGGTCCAAAAACATTCAGTACTTC	CSALRGSKNIQYF
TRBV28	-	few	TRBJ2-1	TGTGCCAGCAGTTTGGAGGGGGAAGGAAACAATGAGCAGTTCTTC	CASSLEGEGNNEQFF
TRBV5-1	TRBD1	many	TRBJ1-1	TGCGCCAGCAGCGAAAGGACAGGGGCAAGGACTGAAGCTTTCTTT	CASSERTGARTEAFF
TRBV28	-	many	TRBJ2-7	TGTGCCAGCAGTTTATTACAGGGTAGAGGCGAGCAGTACTTC	CASSLLQGRGEQYF
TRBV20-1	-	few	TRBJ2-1	TGCAGTGCTAGTCGAGTTACTGAGCAGTTCTTC	CSASRVTEQFF
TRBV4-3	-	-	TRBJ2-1	TGCGCCAGCAGCCAAGGGTTTGGTAGCGCGAATGAGCAGTTCTTC	CASSQGFGSANEQFF
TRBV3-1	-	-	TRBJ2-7	TGTGCCAGCAGCCGGGCCCTCTACGAGCAGTACTTC	CASSRALYEQYF
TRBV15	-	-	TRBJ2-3	TGTGCCACCAGCAGGTCGCTAGTAACAGATACGCAGTATTTT	CATSRSLVTDTQYF
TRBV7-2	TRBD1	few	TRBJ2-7	TGTGCCAGCAGCGACCCCGGGACAGGGCTTATCGAGCAGTACTTC	CASSDPGTGLIEQYF
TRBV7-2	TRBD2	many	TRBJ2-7	TGTGCCAGCAGCTTTCTGACTAGCGGGAGGAGCGAGCAGTACTTC	CASSFLTSGRSEQYF
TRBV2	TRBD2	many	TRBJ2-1	TGTGCCAGCAGGGGCAGGACTAGCGGCAGGGGCCCCCACAATGAGCAGTTCTTC	CASRGRTSGRGPHNEQFF
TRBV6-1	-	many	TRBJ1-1	TGTGCCAGCAGTCCCCAACAGGGGAACACTGAAGCTTTCTTT	CASSPQQGNTEAFF
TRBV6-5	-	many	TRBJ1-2	TGTGCCAGCAGTTACATCCATCCTACTAACTATGGCTACACCTTC	CASSYIHPTNYGYTF
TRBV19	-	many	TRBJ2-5	TGTGCCAGTGCCCAAGGACGGAGAGAGACCCAGTACTTC	CASAQGRRETQYF
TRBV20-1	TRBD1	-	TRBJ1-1	TGCAGTGCTTCCTCGACAGGGGGCAGCACTGAAGCTTTCTTT	CSASSTGGSTEAFF
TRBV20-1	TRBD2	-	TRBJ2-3	TGCAGTGCTAGGGAGGGAGGGAGCGATACGCAGTATTTT	CSAREGGSDTQYF
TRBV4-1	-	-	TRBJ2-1	TGCGCCAGCAGCCAAGATAGGAGGGGGAGAATCCACAATGAGCAGTTCTTC	CASSQDRRGRIHNEQFF
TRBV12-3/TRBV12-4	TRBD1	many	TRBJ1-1	TGTGCCAGCAATACAGGGGAAAACACTGAAGCTTTCTTT	CASNTGENTEAFF
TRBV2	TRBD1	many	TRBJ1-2	TGTGCCAGCAGTTCCCCCGCGACAGGGGACTATGGCTACACCTTC	CASSSPATGDYGYTF
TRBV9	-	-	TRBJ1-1	TGTGCCAGCAGCGTAGGGTGGAGCACCATGGGCACGGGGACTGAAGCTTTCTTT	CASSVGWSTMGTGTEAFF
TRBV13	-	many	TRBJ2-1	TGTGCCAGCAGCTTAGTCGTCTCTGAGGGCCAGTTCTTC	CASSLVVSEGQFF
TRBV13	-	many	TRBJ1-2	TGTGCCAGCAGCTTAGGGACAGCCTTGTACTATGGCTACACCTTC	CASSLGTALYYGYTF
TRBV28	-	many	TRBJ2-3	TGTGCCAGCAGTTTTAGCAGGACTACTATCACAGATACGCAGTATTTT	CASSFSRTTITDTQYF
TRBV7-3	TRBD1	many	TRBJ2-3	TGTGCCAGCAGCTTAACTGGACAGGGGACAGATACGCAGTATTTT	CASSLTGQGTDTQYF
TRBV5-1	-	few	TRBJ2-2	TGCGCCAGCAGCTTGGTTCCAAACGCGAACACCGGGGAGCTGTTTTTT	CASSLVPNANTGELFF
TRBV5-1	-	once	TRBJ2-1	TGCGCCAGCAGACCTAGGGCAATCTACAATGAGCAGTTCTTC	CASRPRAIYNEQFF
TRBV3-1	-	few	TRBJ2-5	TGTGCCAGCAGCCCCGGAGTCCAGAACCAAGAGACCCAGTACTTC	CASSPGVQNQETQYF
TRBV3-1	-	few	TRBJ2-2	TGTGCCAGCAGCCCGACGGTGGGACGAGAGGGTACCGGGGAGCTGTTTTTT	CASSPTVGREGTGELFF
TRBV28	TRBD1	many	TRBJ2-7	TGTGCCAGCAGACAGACAGGGACAGTGCAGTACTTC	CASRQTGTVQYF
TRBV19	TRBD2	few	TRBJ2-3	TGTGCCAGTAGTATCGCGGCTAGCGGAAGCACAGATACGCAGTATTTT	CASSIAASGSTDTQYF
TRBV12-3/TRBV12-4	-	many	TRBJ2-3	TGTGCCAGCAATTTGGGCGGGTTGGCAGATACGCAGTATTTT	CASNLGGLADTQYF
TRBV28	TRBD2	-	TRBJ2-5	TGTGCCAGCGGGACTAGCGGAAGAGAGAGGGCCGAGACCCAGTACTTC	CASGTSGRERAETQYF